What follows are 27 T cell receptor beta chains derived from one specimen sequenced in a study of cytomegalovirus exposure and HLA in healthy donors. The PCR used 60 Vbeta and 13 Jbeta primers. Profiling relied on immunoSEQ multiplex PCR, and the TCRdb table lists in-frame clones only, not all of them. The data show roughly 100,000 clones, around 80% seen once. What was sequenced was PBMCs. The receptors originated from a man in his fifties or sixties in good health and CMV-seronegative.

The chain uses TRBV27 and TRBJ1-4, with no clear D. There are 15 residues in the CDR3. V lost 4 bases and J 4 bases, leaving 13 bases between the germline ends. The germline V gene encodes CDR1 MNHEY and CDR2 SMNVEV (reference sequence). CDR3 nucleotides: TGTGCCAGCAGTTCGAGGGCGGCTTTTAATGAAAAACTGTTTTTT. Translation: CASSSRAAFNEKLFF.

In DNA, the CDR3 is TGCGCCAGCAGCTTAAGCACCGGGACTAAGGATACGCAGTATTTT. It yields the protein CASSLSTGTKDTQYF. V and J are TRBV5-1 and TRBJ2-3, with 7 bases fitting TRBD2. The germline CDR1 and CDR2 sequences are SGHRS and YFSETQ. The CDR3 is 15 residues long. Unmatched junction bases numbered 9, after V lost 2 bases and J lost 6 bases.

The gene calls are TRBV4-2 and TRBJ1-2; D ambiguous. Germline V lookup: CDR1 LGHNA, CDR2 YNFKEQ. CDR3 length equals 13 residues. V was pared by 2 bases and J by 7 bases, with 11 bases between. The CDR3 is CASSQRGSFGYTF. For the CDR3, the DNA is TGTGCCAGCAGCCAACGGGGAAGTTTTGGCTACACCTTC.

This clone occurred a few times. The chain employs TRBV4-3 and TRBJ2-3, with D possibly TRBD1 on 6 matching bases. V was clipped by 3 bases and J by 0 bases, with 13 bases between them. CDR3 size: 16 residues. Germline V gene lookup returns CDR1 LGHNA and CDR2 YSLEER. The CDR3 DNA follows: TGCGCCAGCAGCCAGGGGGCGGTGGTGAGCACAGATACGCAGTATTTT. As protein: CASSQGAVVSTDTQYF.

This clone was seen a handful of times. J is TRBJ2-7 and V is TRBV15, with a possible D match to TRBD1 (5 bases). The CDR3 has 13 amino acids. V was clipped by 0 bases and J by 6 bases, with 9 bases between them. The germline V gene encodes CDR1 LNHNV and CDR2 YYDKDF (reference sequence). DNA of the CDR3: TGTGCCACCAGCAGAGACAGGGATCGCGAGCAGTACTTC. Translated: CATSRDRDREQYF.

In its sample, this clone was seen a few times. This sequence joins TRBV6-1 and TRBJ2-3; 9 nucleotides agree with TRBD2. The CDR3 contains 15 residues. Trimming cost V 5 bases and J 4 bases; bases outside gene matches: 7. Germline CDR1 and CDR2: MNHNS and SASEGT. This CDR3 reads CASSRGGAQADTQYF. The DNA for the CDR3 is TGTGCCAGCAGTCGCGGGGGGGCCCAGGCAGATACGCAGTATTTT.

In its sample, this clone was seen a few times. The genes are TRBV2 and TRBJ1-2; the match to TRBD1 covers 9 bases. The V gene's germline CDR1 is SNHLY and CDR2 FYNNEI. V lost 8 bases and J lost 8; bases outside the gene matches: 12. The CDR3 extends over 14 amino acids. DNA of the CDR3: TGTGCCAGCGGGGACAGGGCGGTTTTGCGGGGCTACACCTTC. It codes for CASGDRAVLRGYTF.

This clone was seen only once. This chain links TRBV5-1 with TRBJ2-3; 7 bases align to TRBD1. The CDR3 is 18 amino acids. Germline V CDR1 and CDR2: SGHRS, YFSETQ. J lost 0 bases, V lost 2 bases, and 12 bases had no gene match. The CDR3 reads CASSLSIGDRLSTDTQYF. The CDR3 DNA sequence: TGCGCCAGCAGCTTAAGCATTGGGGACAGACTAAGCACAGATACGCAGTATTTT.

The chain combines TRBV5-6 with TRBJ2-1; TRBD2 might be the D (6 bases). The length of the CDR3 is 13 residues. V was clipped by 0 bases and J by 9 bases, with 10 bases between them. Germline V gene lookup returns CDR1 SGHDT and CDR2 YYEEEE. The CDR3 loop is CASSLEEGIEQFF. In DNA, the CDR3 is TGTGCCAGCAGCTTGGAGGAGGGAATTGAGCAGTTCTTC.

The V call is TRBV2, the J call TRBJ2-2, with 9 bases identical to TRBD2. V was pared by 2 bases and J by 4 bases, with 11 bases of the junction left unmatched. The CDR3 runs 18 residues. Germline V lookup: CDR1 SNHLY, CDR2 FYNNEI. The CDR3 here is CASSEMGAGGPGTGELFF. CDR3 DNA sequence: TGTGCCAGCAGTGAAATGGGGGCGGGGGGGCCCGGCACCGGGGAGCTGTTTTTT.

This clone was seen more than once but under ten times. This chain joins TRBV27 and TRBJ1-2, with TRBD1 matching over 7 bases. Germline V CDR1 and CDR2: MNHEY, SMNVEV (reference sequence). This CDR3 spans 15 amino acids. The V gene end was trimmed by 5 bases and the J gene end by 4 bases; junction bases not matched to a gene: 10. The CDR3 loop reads CASSSTGVNGYGYTF. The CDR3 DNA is TGTGCCAGCAGTAGTACAGGGGTAAACGGCTATGGCTACACCTTC.

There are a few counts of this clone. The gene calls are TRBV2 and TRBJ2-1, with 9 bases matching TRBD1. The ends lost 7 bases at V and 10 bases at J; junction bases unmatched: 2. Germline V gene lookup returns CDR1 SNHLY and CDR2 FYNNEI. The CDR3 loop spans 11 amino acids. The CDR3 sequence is CASTTGGEQFF. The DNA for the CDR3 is TGTGCCAGCACCACAGGGGGCGAGCAGTTCTTC.

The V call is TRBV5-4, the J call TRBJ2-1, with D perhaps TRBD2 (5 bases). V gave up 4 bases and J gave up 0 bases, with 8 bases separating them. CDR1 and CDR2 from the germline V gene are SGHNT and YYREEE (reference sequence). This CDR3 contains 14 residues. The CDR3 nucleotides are TGTGCCAGCAGCCCAGCGGTCTCCTACAATGAGCAGTTCTTC. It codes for CASSPAVSYNEQFF.

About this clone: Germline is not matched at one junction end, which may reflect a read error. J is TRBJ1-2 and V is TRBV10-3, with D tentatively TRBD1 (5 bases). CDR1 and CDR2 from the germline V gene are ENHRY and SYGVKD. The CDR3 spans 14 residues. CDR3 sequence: CAINEPGANYGYTF. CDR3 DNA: TGTGCCATCAATGAGCCGGGGGCTAACTATGGCTACACCTTC.

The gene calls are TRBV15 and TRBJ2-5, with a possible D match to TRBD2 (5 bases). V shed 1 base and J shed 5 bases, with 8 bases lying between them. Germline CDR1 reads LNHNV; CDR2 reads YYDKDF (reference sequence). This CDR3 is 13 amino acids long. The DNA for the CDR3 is TGTGCCACCAGCAGAGGTGAGGGTGAGACCCAGTACTTC. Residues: CATSRGEGETQYF.

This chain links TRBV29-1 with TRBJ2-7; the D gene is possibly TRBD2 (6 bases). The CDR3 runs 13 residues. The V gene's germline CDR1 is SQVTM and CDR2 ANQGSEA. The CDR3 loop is CNVRGRRTYEQYF. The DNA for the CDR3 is TGCAACGTGCGGGGACGGAGAACCTACGAGCAGTACTTC.

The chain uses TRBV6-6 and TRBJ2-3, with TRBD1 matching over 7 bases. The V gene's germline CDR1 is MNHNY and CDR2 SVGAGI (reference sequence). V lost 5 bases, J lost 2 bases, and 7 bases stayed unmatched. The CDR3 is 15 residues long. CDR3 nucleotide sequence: TGTGCCAGCAGTCGTCCCGGGACAGACACAGATACGCAGTATTTT. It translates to CASSRPGTDTDTQYF.

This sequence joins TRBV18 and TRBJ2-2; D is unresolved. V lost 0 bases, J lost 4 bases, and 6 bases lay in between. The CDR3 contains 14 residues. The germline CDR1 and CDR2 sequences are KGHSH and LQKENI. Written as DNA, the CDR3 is TGTGCCAGCTCACCACCGTCCGTCACCGGGGAGCTGTTTTTT. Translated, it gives CASSPPSVTGELFF.

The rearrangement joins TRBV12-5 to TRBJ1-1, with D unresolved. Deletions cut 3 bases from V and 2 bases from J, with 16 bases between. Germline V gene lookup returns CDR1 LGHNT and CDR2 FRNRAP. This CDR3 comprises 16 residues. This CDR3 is CASGFRLGGRNTEAFF. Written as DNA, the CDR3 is TGTGCTAGTGGTTTTAGGTTAGGAGGGAGAAACACTGAAGCTTTCTTT.

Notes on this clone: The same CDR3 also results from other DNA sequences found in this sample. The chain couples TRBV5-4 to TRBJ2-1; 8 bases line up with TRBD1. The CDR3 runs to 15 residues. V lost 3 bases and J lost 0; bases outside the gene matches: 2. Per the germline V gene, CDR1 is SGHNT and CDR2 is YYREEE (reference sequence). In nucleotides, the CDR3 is TGTGCCAGCAGCTCAGGACAGGGCTCCTACAATGAGCAGTTCTTC. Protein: CASSSGQGSYNEQFF.

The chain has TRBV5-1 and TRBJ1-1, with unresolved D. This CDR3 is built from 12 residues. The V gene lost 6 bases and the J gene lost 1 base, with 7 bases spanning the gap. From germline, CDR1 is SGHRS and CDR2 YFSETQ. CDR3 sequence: CASKEPNTEAFF. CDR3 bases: TGCGCCAGCAAGGAGCCGAACACTGAAGCTTTCTTT.

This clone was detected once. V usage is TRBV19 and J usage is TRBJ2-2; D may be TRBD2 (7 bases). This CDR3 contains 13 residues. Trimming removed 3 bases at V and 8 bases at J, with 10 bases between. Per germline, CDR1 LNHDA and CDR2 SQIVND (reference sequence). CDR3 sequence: CASSMGGLGELFF. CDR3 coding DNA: TGTGCCAGTAGTATGGGGGGGCTTGGGGAGCTGTTTTTT.

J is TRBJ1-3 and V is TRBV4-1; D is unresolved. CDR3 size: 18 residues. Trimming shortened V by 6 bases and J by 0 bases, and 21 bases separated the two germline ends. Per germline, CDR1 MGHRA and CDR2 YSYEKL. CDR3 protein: CASSLKWVSGSSGNTIYF. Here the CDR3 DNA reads TGCGCCAGCAGTCTTAAGTGGGTCTCGGGGTCCTCTGGAAACACCATATATTTT.

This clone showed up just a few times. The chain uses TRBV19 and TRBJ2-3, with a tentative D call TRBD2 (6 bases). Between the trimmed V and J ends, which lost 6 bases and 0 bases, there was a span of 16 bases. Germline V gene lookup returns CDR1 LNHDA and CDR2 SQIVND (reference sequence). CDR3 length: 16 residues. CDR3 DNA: TGTGCCAGTAGCTACGCCCGGGGGACTAGCACAGATACGCAGTATTTT. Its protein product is CASSYARGTSTDTQYF.

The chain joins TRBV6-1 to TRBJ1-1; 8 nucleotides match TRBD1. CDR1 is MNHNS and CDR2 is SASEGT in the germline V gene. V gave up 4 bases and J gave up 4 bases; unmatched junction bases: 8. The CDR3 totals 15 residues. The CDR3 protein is CASSVQGAMGTEAFF. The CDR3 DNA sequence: TGTGCCAGCAGTGTGCAGGGGGCTATGGGCACTGAAGCTTTCTTT.

CDR3 in amino acids: CAWTGTGTTQYF. CDR3 nucleotide sequence: TGTGCCTGGACTGGGACAGGGACGACCCAGTACTTC. V is TRBV30 and J is TRBJ2-5, with TRBD1 matching 9 bases. Trimming took 4 bases from V and 7 from J; bases not matched to a gene: 4. The CDR3 totals 12 residues. CDR1 GTSNPN and CDR2 SVGIG come from the germline V gene (reference sequence).

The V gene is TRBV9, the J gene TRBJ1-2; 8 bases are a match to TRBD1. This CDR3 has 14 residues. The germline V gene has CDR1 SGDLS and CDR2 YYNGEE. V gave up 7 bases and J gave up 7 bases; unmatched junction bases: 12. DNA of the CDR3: TGTGCCAGCTCCGGACAGGGACTTCTGGGTGGCTACACCTTC. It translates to CASSGQGLLGGYTF.